Below are 23 T cell receptor beta chains sequenced from a single sample in a study of CD8 T cells in Susac syndrome. When the RNA was reverse transcribed, random hexamers were used with an input of roughly 0.5 to 1 ug. One entry per CDR3 protein, called by TCRdb with MiXCR from the immunoSEQ multiplex PCR reads. The sample lists 150,000 or so distinct CDR3 sequences, roughly 94% seen once, with roughly 0.2% in the top ten. The sample was CD8+ T cells from PBMCs. The receptors were gathered from a human donor with multiple sclerosis.

V usage is TRBV19 and J usage is TRBJ1-2; no clear D gene. Trimming left V 6 bases short and J 6 bases short, with 20 bases between. The germline V gene encodes CDR1 LNHDA and CDR2 SQIVND (reference sequence). This CDR3 contains 15 residues. The CDR3 protein is CASSYYDIDADGYTF. The CDR3 DNA is TGTGCCAGTAGCTATTACGACATAGACGCCGATGGCTACACCTTC.

This clonotype was observed a single time. The chain links TRBV28 to TRBJ1-5; D is perhaps TRBD1 (5 bases). The germline V and J ends were trimmed by 6 bases and 4 bases, with 10 bases remaining between them. In germline, CDR1 is MDHEN, CDR2 SYDVKM. The CDR3 sequence is 13 residues long. CDR3 coding DNA: TGTGCCAGCAGCCCGACAGTGAATCAGCCCCAGCATTTT. Amino acid sequence: CASSPTVNQPQHF.

This clonotype was recorded once. The chain recombines TRBV24-1 with TRBJ2-7; D might be TRBD1 or TRBD2, each matching 5 bases. The CDR3 contains 13 residues. Germline lookup yields CDR1 KGHDR and CDR2 SFDVKD. V was trimmed by 5 bases and J by 3 bases, leaving 10 bases between them. CDR3 region: CATSARDLYEQYF. The CDR3 DNA reads TGTGCCACCAGTGCCCGGGACCTCTACGAGCAGTACTTC.

The chain employs TRBV13 and TRBJ2-7; D not certain. CDR3 length: 14 amino acids. Trimming took 3 bases from V and 2 from J, leaving 11 bases between them. CDR1 is PRHDT, CDR2 FYEKMQ, per germline (reference sequence). Here the CDR3 DNA reads TGTGCCAGCAGCTTCCACTCCACTCCCTACGAGCAGTACTTC. This gives the protein CASSFHSTPYEQYF.

CDR3 sequence (DNA): TGTGCCAGTCTAGGGGAATTTAAAAGGCCAAACTATGGCTACACCTTC. This encodes CASLGEFKRPNYGYTF. V and J are TRBV2 and TRBJ1-2, with D possibly matching TRBD1 (5 bases). The CDR3 length is 16 residues. CDR1 and CDR2 (germline): SNHLY, FYNNEI. The ends were cut back, 9 bases at V and 2 bases at J, with 22 bases in the middle.

The chain is built from TRBV12-3 or TRBV12-4 and TRBJ2-3; tentatively, D is TRBD2 (6 bases). The CDR3 has 18 residues. V was pared by 5 bases and J by 6 bases, with 27 bases between. The CDR3 is CASSTRASVPPWEDTQYF. The CDR3 region has the DNA TGTGCCAGCAGTACCCGGGCTAGCGTACCCCCCTGGGAGGATACGCAGTATTTT.

The chain has TRBV12-3 or TRBV12-4 and TRBJ1-1; D unresolved. Trimming removed 5 bases from V and 0 bases from J, with 13 bases in between. The CDR3 runs to 15 residues. CDR3 coding DNA: TGTGCCAGCAGTCGGGTCCGCATGATGAACACTGAAGCTTTCTTT. As protein: CASSRVRMMNTEAFF.

This chain joins TRBV9 and TRBJ2-5; 11 bases align to TRBD2. CDR1 is SGDLS, CDR2 YYNGEE, per germline. The CDR3 contains 15 residues. The J segment lost 5 bases and the V segment lost 4 bases, leaving 7 bases of the junction unmatched. CDR3 loop: CASSPLAGGGETQYF. As DNA, the CDR3 is TGTGCCAGCAGCCCCCTAGCGGGGGGTGGTGAGACCCAGTACTTC.

The V call is TRBV12-3 or TRBV12-4, the J call TRBJ2-1, with D hard to call. There are 13 residues in the CDR3. Deletions cut 3 bases from V and 4 bases from J, with 7 bases between. The DNA of the CDR3 is TGTGCCAGCAGTTTTAACCGGTACAATGAGCAGTTCTTC. Encoded protein: CASSFNRYNEQFF.

This clonotype has just a few counts. The chain has TRBV20-1 and TRBJ2-7, with D possibly being TRBD2 (6 bases). V lost 0 bases to trimming and J lost 4 bases, with 10 bases between them. CDR1 and CDR2 (germline): DFQATT, SNEGSKA (reference sequence). The CDR3 length is 13 residues. In DNA form, the CDR3 reads TGCAGTGCTAGAGATGGAGGGGCTTACGAGCAGTACTTC. It yields the protein CSARDGGAYEQYF.

V is TRBV29-1 and J is TRBJ1-1; 7 positions agree with TRBD1. Germline V lookup: CDR1 SQVTM, CDR2 ANQGSEA. The CDR3 is made up of 12 amino acids. V trimming: 7 bases; J trimming: 1 base; junction bases outside the gene matches: 3. Here the CDR3 DNA reads TGCAGCGCCCGGACAGGGAACACTGAAGCTTTCTTT. It is translated as CSARTGNTEAFF.

The J gene is TRBJ2-6, the V gene TRBV7-9, with D tentatively TRBD1 (5 bases). Per the germline V gene, CDR1 is SEHNR and CDR2 is FQNEAQ (reference sequence). The CDR3 sequence is 16 residues long. The ends were cut back, 0 bases at V and 2 bases at J, with 8 bases in the middle. The CDR3 DNA reads as TGTGCCAGCAGCTTAGCCGGCAGGGCTGGGGCCAACGTCCTGACTTTC. It encodes CASSLAGRAGANVLTF.

The genes are TRBV20-1 and TRBJ1-1, with 7 bases that match TRBD1. The CDR3 sequence is 13 residues long. Germline loops: CDR1 DFQATT, CDR2 SNEGSKA (reference sequence). The V segment lost 6 bases and the J segment 5 bases; nucleotides outside the gene matches: 9. CDR3 in amino acids: CSAPKGALTEAFF. The CDR3 DNA sequence: TGCAGTGCCCCAAAGGGGGCGCTGACTGAAGCTTTCTTT.

The chain couples TRBV9 to TRBJ2-7; D unclear. Trimming shortened V by 0 bases and J by 0 bases, and 10 bases separated the two germline ends. CDR1 SGDLS and CDR2 YYNGEE come from the germline V gene. The CDR3 covers 15 residues. The CDR3 is CASSVGHPSSYEQYF. The CDR3 nucleotides read TGTGCCAGCAGCGTAGGGCACCCGAGCTCCTACGAGCAGTACTTC.

This clonotype was seen just once. V gene TRBV4-2 combines with J gene TRBJ1-1; D gene uncertain. The CDR3 runs 15 residues. The germline gives CDR1 LGHNA, CDR2 YNFKEQ. With 5 bases removed from V and 0 bases from J, the gap between germline ends came to 13 bases. As DNA, the CDR3 is TGTGCCAGCAGCGGCCCCGACGGAGTGAACACTGAAGCTTTCTTT. Translating it yields CASSGPDGVNTEAFF.

The rearrangement links TRBV12-3 or TRBV12-4 to TRBJ1-5; D uncertain. The CDR3 has 11 residues. The V end was cut by 10 bases, the J end by 9 bases, with 13 bases between. The chain's CDR3 is CATSTGGPQHF. In DNA, the CDR3 is TGTGCCACCTCGACCGGAGGGCCCCAGCATTTT.

This clonotype has a single count. This rearrangement joins TRBV2 to TRBJ2-1; D is possibly TRBD2 (6 bases). The CDR3 contains 12 residues. Germline V gives CDR1 SNHLY, CDR2 FYNNEI. The V end lost 3 bases, the J end lost 8 bases, and 8 bases lay between the germline ends. The CDR3, as DNA: TGTGCCAGCAGTGACGGAGGGTATGAGCAGTTCTTC. Residues: CASSDGGYEQFF.

The chain employs TRBV9 and TRBJ2-5; TRBD2 matches at 10 bases. CDR3 size: 16 residues. CDR1 and CDR2 from the germline V gene are SGDLS and YYNGEE. The V and J ends lost 0 bases and 5 bases, in that order; junction bases with no gene match: 7. Written as DNA, the CDR3 is TGTGCCAGCAGCGTAGGGTTAGCGGGGGGTGGCGAGACCCAGTACTTC. Translated, it gives CASSVGLAGGGETQYF.

The rearrangement joins TRBV7-9 to TRBJ1-5; D remains unclear. The V gene lost 0 bases and the J gene lost 3 bases, with 6 bases spanning the gap. Germline-derived CDR1 and CDR2 are SEHNR and FQNEAQ (reference sequence). The CDR3 is 14 amino acids. The DNA of the CDR3 is TGTGCCAGCAGCTTAGCGGGGAACAATCAGCCCCAGCATTTT. Its protein product is CASSLAGNNQPQHF. The complete variable domain, with remaining parts taken from reference TRBV7-9 and TRBJ1-5, reads DTGVSQNPRHKITKRGQNVTFRCDPISEHNRLYWYRQTLGQGPEFLTYFQNEAQLEKSRLLSDRFSAERPKGSFSTLEIQRTEQGDSAMYLCASSLAGNNQPQHFGDGTRLSIL.

V usage is TRBV29-1 and J usage is TRBJ1-2, with a tentative D call TRBD1 (5 bases). Germline loops: CDR1 SQVTM, CDR2 ANQGSEA. The CDR3 totals 12 residues. With 5 bases removed from V and 7 bases from J, the gap between germline ends came to 14 bases. CDR3 sequence reads: CSVPGPTGGYTF. The CDR3, as DNA: TGCAGCGTTCCGGGGCCCACAGGTGGCTACACCTTC. The full variable domain, its missing parts supplied by reference TRBV29-1 and TRBJ1-2, is SAVISQKPSRDICQRGTSLTIQCQVDSQVTMMFWYRQQPGQSLTLIATANQGSEATYESGFVIDKFPISRPNLTFSTLTVSNMSPEDSSIYLCSVPGPTGGYTFGSGTRLTVV.

The genes are TRBV4-1 and TRBJ2-2; 9 bases match TRBD1. CDR3 size: 17 residues. CDR1 is MGHRA and CDR2 is YSYEKL in the germline V gene. V gave up 2 bases and J gave up 0 bases; unmatched junction bases: 4. CDR3 bases: TGCGCCAGCAGCCAAAGGGGACAGGGCGCGAACACCGGGGAGCTGTTTTTT. The encoded protein is CASSQRGQGANTGELFF.

The rearrangement links TRBV20-1 to TRBJ2-5; weak D call: TRBD1 (6 bases). The germline CDR1 and CDR2 sequences are DFQATT and SNEGSKA (reference sequence). The ends were cut back, 3 bases at V and 2 bases at J, with 16 bases in the middle. This CDR3 has 15 amino acids. CDR3 region: CSARGNRDPQETQYF. For the CDR3, the DNA is TGCAGTGCTAGGGGGAACAGGGACCCTCAAGAGACCCAGTACTTC.

The chain is built from TRBV3-1 and TRBJ2-1; D is possibly TRBD2 (6 bases). Germline-derived CDR1 and CDR2 are LGHDT and YNNKEL (reference sequence). Trimming pared 1 base from V and 8 bases from J, leaving 6 bases between. The length of the CDR3 is 12 residues. CDR3 in amino acids: CASSQAGDEQFF. CDR3 nucleotide sequence: TGTGCCAGCAGCCAAGCGGGGGATGAGCAGTTCTTC.